Sequencing of this T cell receptor (beta chain) was carried out in a study of OX40 agonist ivuxolimab in advanced cancers. Study observations and caveats: Some patients without response likewise showed low normalized clonal expansion.

This clone was counted between two and nine times. Its antigen is not identified. Sequenced by immunoSEQ multiplex PCR; TCRdb stores in-frame clones only, minus some. Of tens of thousands of clones listed, around 90% are singletons. This CDR3 comprises 11 residues. From germline, CDR1 is MNHEY and CDR2 SMNVEV (reference sequence). V lost 4 bases, J lost 5 bases, and 5 bases lay in between. This chain joins TRBV27 and TRBJ1-1, with D uncertain. This sequence was found in an adult with an advanced solid tumor such as melanoma, head and neck, liver or kidney cancer. The starting material was CD4+ or CD8+ T cells sorted from blood, obtained in a trial of the OX40 agonist ivuxolimab. The CDR3 spells CASSSMTEAFF. The CDR3 region has the DNA TGTGCCAGCAGTTCTATGACTGAAGCTTTCTTT.